A selection of T cell receptor beta chains follows, all from one sample in a study of shared clonotypes between healthy human individuals. Here immunoSEQ multiplex PCR was the method, and the copy in TCRdb shows in-frame clones only, minus some. The sample carries about 2.3 million clones, 90% to 95% recorded once. Sequencing input: naive CD4+ T cells from PBMCs. The source of these receptors is a man aged 18 to 30 in good health. Some clones in this sample may be carry-over from other donors' samples. CDR3s include the opening cysteine and the closing phenylalanine or tryptophan. Each record gives: D gene, clone size, J gene, V gene, CDR3 protein, CDR3 DNA. D genes are given only for firm matches. A row's size may be missing; if present it is once, few, many or a size class.

TRBD1	.	TRBJ1-5	TRBV5-8	CASSSQGYQPQHF	TGTGCCAGCAGCTCACAGGGGTACCAGCCCCAGCATTTT
TRBD1	.	TRBJ2-6	TRBV5-1	CASSLVGQGNPGANVLTF	TGCGCCAGCAGCTTGGTGGGACAGGGGAACCCTGGGGCCAACGTCCTGACTTTC
.	.	TRBJ2-3	TRBV5-1	CASSLQGSTDTQYF	TGCGCCAGCAGCTTGCAAGGTAGCACAGATACGCAGTATTTT
.	.	TRBJ2-7	TRBV14	CASSQESPRYEQYF	TGTGCCAGCAGCCAAGAAAGTCCCCGCTACGAGCAGTACTTC
.	few	TRBJ1-1	TRBV28	CASSFRGGEAFF	TGTGCCAGCAGTTTCCGGGGCGGTGAAGCTTTCTTT
.	once	TRBJ1-2	TRBV25-1	CASSEALTGNYGYTF	TGTGCCAGCAGTGAGGCTTTGACAGGCAACTATGGCTACACCTTC
TRBD1	once	TRBJ1-2	TRBV28	CASSLSGQGRGYTF	TGTGCCAGCAGTTTATCGGGACAGGGGAGGGGCTACACCTTC
.	.	TRBJ2-1	TRBV7-2	CASSLATTYNEQFF	TGTGCCAGCAGCTTAGCGACTACCTACAATGAGCAGTTCTTC
.	.	TRBJ2-1	TRBV29-1	CSVDSVDDHNEQFF	TGCAGCGTTGATAGCGTAGACGATCACAATGAGCAGTTCTTC
TRBD2	.	TRBJ2-5	TRBV30	CAWTLAGPRETQYF	TGTGCCTGGACGTTAGCGGGACCCCGAGAGACCCAGTACTTC
TRBD2	.	TRBJ2-5	TRBV4-1	CASSQSGTSGTKETQYF	TGCGCCAGCAGCCAAAGCGGGACTAGCGGGACCAAAGAGACCCAGTACTTC
.	.	TRBJ2-7	TRBV28	CASSFGRYEQYF	TGTGCCAGCAGTTTTGGGAGGTACGAGCAGTACTTC
TRBD1	.	TRBJ2-5	TRBV28	CASSFPGQGRSWTQYF	TGTGCCAGCAGTTTCCCCGGACAGGGGAGGTCGTGGACCCAGTACTTC
TRBD2	.	TRBJ2-1	TRBV4-1	CASSQVSLAIEQFF	TGCGCCAGCAGCCAAGTCTCACTAGCGATAGAGCAGTTCTTC
.	.	TRBJ1-2	TRBV7-3	CASSPGGNGNGYTF	TGTGCCAGCTCCCCCGGAGGCAATGGTAATGGCTACACCTTC
TRBD2	.	TRBJ2-1	TRBV28	CASSSRTSRTYNEQFF	TGTGCCAGCAGTTCCCGGACTAGCCGAACCTACAATGAGCAGTTCTTC
.	.	TRBJ2-5	TRBV15	CATSRVGRTQETQYF	TGTGCCACCAGCAGAGTGGGCAGAACGCAAGAGACCCAGTACTTC
.	.	TRBJ1-4	TRBV28	CASSFDEKLFF	TGTGCCAGCAGTTTCGATGAAAAACTGTTTTTT
.	.	TRBJ2-1	TRBV11-2	CASGRTNEQFF	TGTGCCAGCGGGAGGACCAATGAGCAGTTCTTC
.	.	TRBJ2-5	TRBV6-5	CASSYSPTGPAGTQYF	TGTGCCAGCAGTTATTCGCCCACAGGGCCCGCGGGGACCCAGTACTTC
.	.	TRBJ1-1	TRBV7-6	CASSPSGPGEAFF	TGTGCCAGCAGCCCCTCCGGACCGGGTGAAGCTTTCTTT
TRBD2	.	TRBJ2-3	TRBV28	CASRASGSTDTQYF	TGTGCCAGCAGAGCTAGCGGGAGCACAGATACGCAGTATTTT
.	.	TRBJ2-7	TRBV7-9	CASSFGDGLYEQYF	TGTGCCAGCAGCTTCGGGGACGGCCTCTACGAGCAGTACTTC
.	.	TRBJ2-4	TRBV7-9	CASSSRDLNIQYF	TGTGCCAGCAGCAGCCGGGACTTAAACATTCAGTACTTC
.	.	TRBJ1-1	TRBV7-2	CASSPANRRTEAFF	TGTGCCAGCAGCCCAGCTAATCGACGGACTGAAGCTTTCTTT
.	.	TRBJ1-1	TRBV7-9	CASSSWTSNTEAFF	TGTGCCAGCAGCTCCTGGACCTCGAACACTGAAGCTTTCTTT
.	.	TRBJ2-5	TRBV2	CASAMSAETQYF	TGTGCCAGCGCTATGTCCGCAGAGACCCAGTACTTC
TRBD2	.	TRBJ2-5	TRBV15	CATSRDGASGKQETQYF	TGTGCCACCAGCAGAGATGGGGCTAGCGGGAAGCAAGAGACCCAGTACTTC
.	.	TRBJ2-7	TRBV6-5	CASRNGTPTTYEQYF	TGTGCCAGCAGGAACGGGACACCCACCACCTACGAGCAGTACTTC
.	.	TRBJ2-1	TRBV9	CASSVNRDNEQFF	TGTGCCAGCAGCGTGAACAGGGACAATGAGCAGTTCTTC
.	.	TRBJ2-1	TRBV27	CASSLSLTTNWGNEQFF	TGTGCCAGCAGTTTATCACTGACGACTAATTGGGGGAATGAGCAGTTCTTC
.	.	TRBJ1-5	TRBV10-3	CAISPGKNQPQHF	TGTGCCATCAGCCCGGGGAAAAATCAGCCCCAGCATTTT
.	.	TRBJ2-2	TRBV2	CASSDDRSGELFF	TGTGCCAGCAGTGACGACAGGTCCGGGGAGCTGTTTTTT
.	.	TRBJ1-5	TRBV30	CAWSVRGRGNQPQHF	TGTGCCTGGAGTGTAAGGGGCAGAGGCAATCAGCCCCAGCATTTT
.	.	TRBJ2-1	TRBV11-2	CASSFILADYNEQFF	TGTGCCAGCAGCTTTATACTAGCCGATTACAATGAGCAGTTCTTC
.	.	TRBJ2-3	TRBV5-8	CASSLEQPVGDTQYF	TGTGCCAGCAGCTTGGAACAGCCAGTCGGGGATACGCAGTATTTT
.	.	TRBJ1-1	TRBV5-5	CASSLAPDTEAFF	TGTGCCAGCAGCTTGGCGCCGGACACTGAAGCTTTCTTT
TRBD2	.	TRBJ2-1	TRBV18	CASSLLAGEQFF	TGTGCCAGCTCACTACTAGCGGGGGAGCAGTTCTTC
TRBD2	.	TRBJ2-3	TRBV5-1	CASSLGLAGADTQYF	TGCGCCAGCAGCTTGGGACTAGCGGGTGCAGATACGCAGTATTTT
.	.	TRBJ2-7	TRBV28	CASSLRLEGFYEQYF	TGTGCCAGCAGTTTACGACTAGAGGGCTTCTACGAGCAGTACTTC
.	.	TRBJ1-3	TRBV25-1	CASSASPTASAYTIYF	TGTGCCAGCAGTGCCTCCCCGACAGCTTCAGCTTACACCATATATTTT
TRBD2	.	TRBJ2-5	TRBV28	CASSPRTRGTQYF	TGTGCCAGCAGTCCCCGGACTAGGGGGACCCAGTACTTC
TRBD2	.	TRBJ2-5	TRBV5-1	CASSLGLAGQETQYF	TGCGCCAGCAGTTTGGGACTAGCGGGACAAGAGACCCAGTACTTC
TRBD1	.	TRBJ2-3	TRBV5-1	CASFPGQSTDTQYF	TGCGCCAGCTTTCCGGGACAGTCCACAGATACGCAGTATTTT
.	.	TRBJ2-7	TRBV12-2	CASRFVDSGRHEQYF	TGTGCAAGTCGCTTCGTCGATAGCGGGAGGCACGAGCAGTACTTC
TRBD2	.	TRBJ2-1	TRBV5-4	CASSLIAGVAYNEQFF	TGTGCCAGCAGCTTGATAGCGGGAGTCGCCTACAATGAGCAGTTCTTC
TRBD2	.	TRBJ2-3	TRBV4-2	CASSQRLLAASGTQYF	TGTGCCAGCAGCCAACGTTTACTAGCGGCGTCGGGTACGCAGTATTTT
TRBD2	.	TRBJ2-5	TRBV4-1	CASSRGRTETQYF	TGCGCCAGCAGCCGCGGGAGGACGGAGACCCAGTACTTC